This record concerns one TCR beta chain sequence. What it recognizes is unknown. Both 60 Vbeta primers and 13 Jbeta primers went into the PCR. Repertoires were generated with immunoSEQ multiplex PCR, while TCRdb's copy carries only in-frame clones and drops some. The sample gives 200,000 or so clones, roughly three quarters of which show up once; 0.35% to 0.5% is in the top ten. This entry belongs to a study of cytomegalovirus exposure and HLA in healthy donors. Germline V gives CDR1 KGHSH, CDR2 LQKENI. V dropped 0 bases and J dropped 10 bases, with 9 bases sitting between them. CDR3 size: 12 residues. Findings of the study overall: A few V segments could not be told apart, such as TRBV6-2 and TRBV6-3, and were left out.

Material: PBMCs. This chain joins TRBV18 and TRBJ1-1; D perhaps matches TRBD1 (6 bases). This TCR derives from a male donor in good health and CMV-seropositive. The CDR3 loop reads CASSPPGAGAFF. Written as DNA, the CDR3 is TGTGCCAGCTCACCACCGGGGGCGGGAGCTTTCTTT.